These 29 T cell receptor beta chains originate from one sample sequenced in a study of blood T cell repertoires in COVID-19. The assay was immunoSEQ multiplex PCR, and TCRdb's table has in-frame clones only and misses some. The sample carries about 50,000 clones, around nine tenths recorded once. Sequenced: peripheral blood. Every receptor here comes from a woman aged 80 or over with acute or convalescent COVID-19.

The CDR3 DNA follows: TGTGCCACCTCTGCCTACGAGCAGTACTTC. Protein product: CATSAYEQYF. The rearrangement links TRBV21-1 to TRBJ2-7; the DNA was not compared with TRBD2, the D call given in the table. TRBV21-1 is shown as a pseudogene. This CDR3 comprises 10 residues.

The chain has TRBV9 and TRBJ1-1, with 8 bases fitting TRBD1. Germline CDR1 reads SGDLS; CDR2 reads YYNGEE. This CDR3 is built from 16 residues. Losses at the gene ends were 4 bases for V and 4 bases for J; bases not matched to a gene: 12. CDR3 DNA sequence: TGTGCCAGCAGCCCAACCGGGCAGGGGGCAGGCACTGAAGCTTTCTTT. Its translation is CASSPTGQGAGTEAFF.

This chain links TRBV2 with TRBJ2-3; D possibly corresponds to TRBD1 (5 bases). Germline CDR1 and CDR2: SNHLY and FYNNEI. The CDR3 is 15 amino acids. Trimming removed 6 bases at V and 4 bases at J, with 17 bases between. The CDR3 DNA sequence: TGTGCCAGCAGGTCTCAGGGTCTTGTATCAGATACGCAGTATTTT. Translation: CASRSQGLVSDTQYF. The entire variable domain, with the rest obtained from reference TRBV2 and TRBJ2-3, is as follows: EPEVTQTPSHQVTQMGQEVILRCVPISNHLYFYWYRQILGQKVEFLVSFYNNEISEKSEIFDDQFSVERPDGSNFTLKIRSTKLEDSAMYFCASRSQGLVSDTQYFGPGTRLTVL.

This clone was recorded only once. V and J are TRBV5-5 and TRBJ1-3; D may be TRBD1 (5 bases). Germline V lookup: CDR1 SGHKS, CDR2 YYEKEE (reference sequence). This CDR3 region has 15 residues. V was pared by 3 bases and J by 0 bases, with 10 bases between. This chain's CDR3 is CASSSRGVSGNTIYF. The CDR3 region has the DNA TGTGCCAGCAGCTCCCGGGGGGTCTCTGGAAACACCATATATTTT.

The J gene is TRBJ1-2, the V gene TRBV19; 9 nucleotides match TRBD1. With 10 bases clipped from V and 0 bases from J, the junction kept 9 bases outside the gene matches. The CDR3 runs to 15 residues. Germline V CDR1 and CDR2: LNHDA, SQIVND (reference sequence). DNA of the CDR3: TGTGCCACCGGGGACAGGGCCTCGGCTAACTATGGCTACACCTTC. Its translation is CATGDRASANYGYTF.

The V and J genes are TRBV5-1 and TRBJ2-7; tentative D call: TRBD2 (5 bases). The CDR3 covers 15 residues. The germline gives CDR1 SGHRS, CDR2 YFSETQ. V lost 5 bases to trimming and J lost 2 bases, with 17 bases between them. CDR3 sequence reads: CASRGGHERTYEQYF. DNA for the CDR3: TGCGCCAGCAGAGGTGGGCACGAGCGGACCTACGAGCAGTACTTC.

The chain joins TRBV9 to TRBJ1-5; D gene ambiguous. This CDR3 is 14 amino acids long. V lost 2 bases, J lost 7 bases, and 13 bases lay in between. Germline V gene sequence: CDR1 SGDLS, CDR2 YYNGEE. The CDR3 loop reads CASSVGGSRQPQHF. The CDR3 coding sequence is TGTGCCAGCAGCGTGGGAGGTTCCCGCCAGCCCCAGCATTTT. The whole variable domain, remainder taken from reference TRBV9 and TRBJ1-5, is DSGVTQTPKHLITATGQRVTLRCSPRSGDLSVYWYQQSLDQGLQFLIQYYNGEERAKGNILERFSAQQFPDLHSELNLSSLELGDSALYFCASSVGGSRQPQHFGDGTRLSIL.

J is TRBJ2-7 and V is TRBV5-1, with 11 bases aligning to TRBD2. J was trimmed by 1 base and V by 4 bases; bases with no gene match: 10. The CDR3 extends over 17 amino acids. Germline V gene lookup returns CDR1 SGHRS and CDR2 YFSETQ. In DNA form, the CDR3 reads TGCGCCAGCAGCCAACAACCTAGCGGGAGGATTTCCTACGAGCAGTACTTC. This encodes CASSQQPSGRISYEQYF.

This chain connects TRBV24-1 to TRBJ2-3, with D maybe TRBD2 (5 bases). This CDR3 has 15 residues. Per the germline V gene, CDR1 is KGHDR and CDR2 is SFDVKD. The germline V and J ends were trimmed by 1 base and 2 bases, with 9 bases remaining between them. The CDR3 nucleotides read TGTGCCACCAGTGATTTCAGCGGAACCACAGATACGCAGTATTTT. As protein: CATSDFSGTTDTQYF.

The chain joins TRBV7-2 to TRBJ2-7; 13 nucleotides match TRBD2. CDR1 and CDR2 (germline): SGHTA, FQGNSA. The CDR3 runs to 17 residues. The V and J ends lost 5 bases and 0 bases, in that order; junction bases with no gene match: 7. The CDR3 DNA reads TGTGCCAGCAGCAGAGGGACTAGCGGGATGATCTCCTACGAGCAGTACTTC. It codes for CASSRGTSGMISYEQYF.

The CDR3 reads CASSRDRGYNEQFF. The CDR3 nucleotides are TGTGCCAGCAGCCGGGACAGGGGCTACAATGAGCAGTTCTTC. The chain carries TRBV6-5 and TRBJ2-1; 10 bases match TRBD1. After removal of 6 bases from V and 3 bases from J, the junction contained 2 bases not matched to a gene. The length of the CDR3 is 14 residues. Germline CDR1 MNHEY, CDR2 SVGAGI.

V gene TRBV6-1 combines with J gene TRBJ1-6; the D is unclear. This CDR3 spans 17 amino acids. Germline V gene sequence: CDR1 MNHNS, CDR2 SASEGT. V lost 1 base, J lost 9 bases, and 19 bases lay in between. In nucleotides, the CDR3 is TGTGCCAGCAGTGAAGTCCTTAATTCACGGGGTGGTTCACCCCTCCACTTT. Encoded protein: CASSEVLNSRGGSPLHF.

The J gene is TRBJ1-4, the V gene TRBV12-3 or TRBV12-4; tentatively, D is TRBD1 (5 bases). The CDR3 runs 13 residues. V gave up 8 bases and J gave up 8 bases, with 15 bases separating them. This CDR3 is CASGRDLGEKLFF. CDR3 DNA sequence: TGTGCCAGCGGACGGGACTTGGGGGAAAAACTGTTTTTT.

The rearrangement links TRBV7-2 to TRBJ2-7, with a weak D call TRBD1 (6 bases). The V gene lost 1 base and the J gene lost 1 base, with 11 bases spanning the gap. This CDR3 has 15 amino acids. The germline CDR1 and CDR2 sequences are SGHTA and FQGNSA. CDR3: CASSLDPGASYEQYF. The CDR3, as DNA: TGTGCCAGCAGCTTAGATCCAGGGGCATCCTACGAGCAGTACTTC.

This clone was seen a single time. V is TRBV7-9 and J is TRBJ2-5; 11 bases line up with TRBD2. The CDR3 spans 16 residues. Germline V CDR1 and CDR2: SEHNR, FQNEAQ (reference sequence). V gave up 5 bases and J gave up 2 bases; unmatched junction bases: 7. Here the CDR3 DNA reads TGTGCCAGCAGCCATACCGGGACTAGCGGACAAGAGACCCAGTACTTC. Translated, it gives CASSHTGTSGQETQYF.

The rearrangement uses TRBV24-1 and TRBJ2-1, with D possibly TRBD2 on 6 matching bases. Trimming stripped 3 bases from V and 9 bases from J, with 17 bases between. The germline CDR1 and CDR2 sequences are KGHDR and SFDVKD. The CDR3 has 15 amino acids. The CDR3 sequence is CATSDPTSGGVEQFF. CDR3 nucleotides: TGTGCCACCAGTGATCCAACCTCCGGAGGGGTTGAGCAGTTCTTC.

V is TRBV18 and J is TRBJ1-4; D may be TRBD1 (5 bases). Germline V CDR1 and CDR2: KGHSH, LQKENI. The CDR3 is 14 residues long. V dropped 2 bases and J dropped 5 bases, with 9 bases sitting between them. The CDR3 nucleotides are TGTGCCAGCTCACCATTCAGGGAAAATGAAAAACTGTTTTTT. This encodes CASSPFRENEKLFF. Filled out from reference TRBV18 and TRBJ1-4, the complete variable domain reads NAGVMQNPRHLVRRRGQEARLRCSPMKGHSHVYWYRQLPEEGLKFMVYLQKENIIDESGMPKERFSAEFPKEGPSILRIQQVVRGDSAAYFCASSPFRENEKLFFGSGTQLSVL.

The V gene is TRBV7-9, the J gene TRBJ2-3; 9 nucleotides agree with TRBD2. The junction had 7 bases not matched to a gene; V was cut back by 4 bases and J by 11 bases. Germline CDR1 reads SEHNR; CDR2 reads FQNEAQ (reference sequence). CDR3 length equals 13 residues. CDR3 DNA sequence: TGTGCCAGCAGCTCCTTCGGCGGGAGGGGGCAGTATTTT. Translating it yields CASSSFGGRGQYF.

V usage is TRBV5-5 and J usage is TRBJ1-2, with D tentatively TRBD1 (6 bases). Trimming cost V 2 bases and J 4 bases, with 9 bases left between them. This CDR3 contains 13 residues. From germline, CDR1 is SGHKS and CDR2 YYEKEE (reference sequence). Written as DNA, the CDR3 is TGTGCCAGCAGCTTACAGGGTCCCTATGGCTACACCTTC. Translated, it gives CASSLQGPYGYTF.

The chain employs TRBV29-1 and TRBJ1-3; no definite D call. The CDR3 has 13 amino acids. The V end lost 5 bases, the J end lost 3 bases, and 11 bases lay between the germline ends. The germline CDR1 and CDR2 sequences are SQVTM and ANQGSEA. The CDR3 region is CSVSHGYGNTIYF. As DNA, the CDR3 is TGCAGCGTTAGTCACGGGTATGGAAACACCATATATTTT.

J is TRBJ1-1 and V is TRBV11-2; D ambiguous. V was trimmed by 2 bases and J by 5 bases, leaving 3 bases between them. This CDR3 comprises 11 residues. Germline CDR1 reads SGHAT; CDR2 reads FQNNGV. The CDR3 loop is CASSLLTEAFF. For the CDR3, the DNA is TGTGCCAGCAGCTTACTGACTGAAGCTTTCTTT.

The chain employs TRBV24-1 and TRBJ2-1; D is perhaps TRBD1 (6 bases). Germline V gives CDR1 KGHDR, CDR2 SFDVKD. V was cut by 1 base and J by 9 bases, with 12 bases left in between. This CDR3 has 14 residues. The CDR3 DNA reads TGTGCCACCAGTGATTTTAGATTAGGGGGTGAGCAGTTCTTC. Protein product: CATSDFRLGGEQFF.

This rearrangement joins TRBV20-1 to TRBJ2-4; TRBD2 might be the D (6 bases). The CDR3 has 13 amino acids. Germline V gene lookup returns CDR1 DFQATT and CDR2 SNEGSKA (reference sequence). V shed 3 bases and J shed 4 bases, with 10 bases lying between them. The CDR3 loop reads CSASSLAKNIQYF. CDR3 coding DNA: TGCAGTGCTAGTAGCCTAGCGAAAAACATTCAGTACTTC.

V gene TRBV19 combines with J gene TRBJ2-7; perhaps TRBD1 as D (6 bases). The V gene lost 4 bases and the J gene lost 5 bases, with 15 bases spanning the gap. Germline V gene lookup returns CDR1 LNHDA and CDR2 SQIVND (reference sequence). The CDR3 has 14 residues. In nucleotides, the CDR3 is TGTGCCAGTAGTACCGTCGGACAGCCAAACGAGCAGTACTTC. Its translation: CASSTVGQPNEQYF.

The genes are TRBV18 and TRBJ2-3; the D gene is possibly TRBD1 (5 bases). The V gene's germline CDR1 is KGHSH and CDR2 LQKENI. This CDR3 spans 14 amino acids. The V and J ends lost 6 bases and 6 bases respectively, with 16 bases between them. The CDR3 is CASSLNPQGDTQYF. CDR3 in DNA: TGTGCCAGCTCGCTTAACCCCCAGGGTGATACGCAGTATTTT.

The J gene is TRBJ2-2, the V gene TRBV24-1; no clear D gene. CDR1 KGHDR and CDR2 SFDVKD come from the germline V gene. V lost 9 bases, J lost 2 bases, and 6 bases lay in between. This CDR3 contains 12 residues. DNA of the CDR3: TGTGCCACCGAGCATAACACCGGGGAGCTGTTTTTT. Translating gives CATEHNTGELFF.

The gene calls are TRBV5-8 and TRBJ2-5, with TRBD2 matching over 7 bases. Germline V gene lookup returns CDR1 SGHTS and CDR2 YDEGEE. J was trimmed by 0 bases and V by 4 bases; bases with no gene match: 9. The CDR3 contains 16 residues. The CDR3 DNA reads TGTGCCAGCAGCCTTTGGGGGGGGAGGGACCAAGAGACCCAGTACTTC. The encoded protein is CASSLWGGRDQETQYF.

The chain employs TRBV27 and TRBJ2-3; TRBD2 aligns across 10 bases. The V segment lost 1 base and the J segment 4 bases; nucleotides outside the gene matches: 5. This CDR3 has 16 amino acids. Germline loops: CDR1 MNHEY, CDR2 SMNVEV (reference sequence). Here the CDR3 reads CASSLWASGRADTQYF. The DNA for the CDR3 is TGTGCCAGCAGTTTATGGGCTAGCGGGAGAGCAGATACGCAGTATTTT.

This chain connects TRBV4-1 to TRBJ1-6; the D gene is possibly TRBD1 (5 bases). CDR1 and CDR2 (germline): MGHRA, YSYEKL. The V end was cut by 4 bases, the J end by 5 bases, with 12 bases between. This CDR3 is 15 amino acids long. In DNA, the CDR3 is TGCGCCAGCAGCCTAGGCAGACAGAATAATTCACCCCTCCACTTT. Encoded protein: CASSLGRQNNSPLHF.